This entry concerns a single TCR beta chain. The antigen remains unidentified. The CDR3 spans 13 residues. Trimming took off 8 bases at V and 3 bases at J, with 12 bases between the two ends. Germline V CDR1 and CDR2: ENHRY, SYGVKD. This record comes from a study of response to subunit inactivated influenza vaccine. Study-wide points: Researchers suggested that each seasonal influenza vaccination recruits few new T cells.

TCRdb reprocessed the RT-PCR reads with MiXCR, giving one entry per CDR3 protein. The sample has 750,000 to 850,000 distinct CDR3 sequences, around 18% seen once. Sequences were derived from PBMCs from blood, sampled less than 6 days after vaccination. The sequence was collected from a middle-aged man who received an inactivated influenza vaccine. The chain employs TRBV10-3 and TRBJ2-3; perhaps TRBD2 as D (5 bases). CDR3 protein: CAISDSVTDTQYF. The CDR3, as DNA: TGTGCCATCTCAGATAGCGTGACAGATACGCAGTATTTT.